This T cell receptor beta chain was sequenced in a study of control samples from healthy donors and cancer patients. Generated by immunoSEQ multiplex PCR, the TCRdb table keeps only in-frame clones and is missing some. The sample shows about 120,000 clones, over 90% of them seen only once. Specimen: blood. This sequence originates from a man younger than 40 in good health.

Here the CDR3 DNA reads TGTGCCAGCAACGGGCAGGGGGAGACCCAGTACTTC. Amino acids: CASNGQGETQYF. This sequence joins TRBV2 and TRBJ2-5, with a tentative D call TRBD1 (6 bases). The CDR3 sequence is 12 residues long. CDR1 is SNHLY and CDR2 is FYNNEI in the germline V gene. The V and J ends lost 7 bases and 5 bases respectively, with 11 bases between them.